These 24 T cell receptor beta chains were sequenced from one sample in a study of T cell repertoires in cytomegalovirus infection. These TCRs are of unknown antigen specificity. MiXCR was run by TCRdb on the reads, yielding one entry per CDR3 protein. The profile shows more than 55,000 distinct CDR3 sequences, 20% to 25% of them singletons. The source material was CD8+ T cells from cultured PBMCs, sampled from culture after CMV antigen stimulation. All receptors derive from a human donor in good health (CMV status not recorded). Some clones in this sample may be carry-over from other donors' samples.

The chain has TRBV3-1 and TRBJ1-3; D ambiguous. CDR3 length equals 16 residues. Germline CDR1 reads LGHDT; CDR2 reads YNNKEL (reference sequence). Trimming pared 0 bases from V and 0 bases from J, leaving 9 bases between. The CDR3 bases are TGTGCCAGCAGCCAAGATTCCAGGTTCTCTGGAAACACCATATATTTT. It is translated as CASSQDSRFSGNTIYF.

This rearrangement joins TRBV7-9 to TRBJ2-5; D remains ambiguous. Germline assignment: CDR1 SEHNR and CDR2 FQNEAQ (reference sequence). This CDR3 region has 13 residues. Trimming took off 5 bases at V and 1 base at J, with 8 bases between the two ends. CDR3 DNA sequence: TGTGCCAGCAGCCCGGATCCCCAAGAGACCCAGTACTTC. It specifies CASSPDPQETQYF.

The rearrangement joins TRBV4-1 to TRBJ1-2; perhaps TRBD1 as D (5 bases). In germline, CDR1 is MGHRA, CDR2 YSYEKL. The V end was cut by 10 bases, the J end by 3 bases, with 15 bases between. CDR3 length: 13 amino acids. CDR3 loop: CATAIGADYGYTF. As DNA, the CDR3 is TGCGCCACCGCCATCGGGGCGGACTATGGCTACACCTTC.

The chain recombines TRBV28 with TRBJ1-4; D call uncertain. Trimming stripped 3 bases from V and 4 bases from J, with 9 bases between. Germline lookup yields CDR1 MDHEN and CDR2 SYDVKM. The CDR3 consists of 14 residues. The DNA for the CDR3 is TGTGCCAGCAGTTTCAAAGTACTTAATGAAAAACTGTTTTTT. It encodes CASSFKVLNEKLFF.

At least ten counts were recorded for this clonotype. The V and J genes are TRBV5-6 and TRBJ2-7, with TRBD1 matching 10 bases. The CDR3 totals 15 residues. V was clipped by 5 bases and J by 4 bases; unmatched bases: 9. Looked up from germline, CDR1 is SGHDT and CDR2 is YYEEEE. The CDR3 sequence: CASRVTGTGVYEQYF. For the CDR3, the DNA is TGTGCCAGCAGAGTAACCGGGACAGGGGTTTACGAGCAGTACTTC.

This clonotype has more than one count but fewer than ten. The genes are TRBV30 and TRBJ2-3, with D perhaps matching TRBD2 (5 bases). Germline CDR1 reads GTSNPN; CDR2 reads SVGIG (reference sequence). Trimming cost V 1 base and J 2 bases, with 16 bases left between them. The length of the CDR3 is 16 residues. The CDR3 loop is CAWSASSIKYTDTQYF. DNA for the CDR3: TGTGCCTGGAGTGCCTCTAGCATCAAGTACACAGATACGCAGTATTTT.

This chain joins TRBV4-1 and TRBJ2-3; D tentatively fits TRBD1 or TRBD2 (5 bases each). CDR3 size: 15 residues. V was pared by 4 bases and J by 7 bases, with 18 bases between. The germline V gene encodes CDR1 MGHRA and CDR2 YSYEKL. The CDR3 DNA is TGCGCCAGCAGCCCAGGGCAACTCGGGGTTTATACGCAGTATTTT. Protein sequence: CASSPGQLGVYTQYF.

This clonotype was observed many times. The CDR3 loop is CASSPGARAESETQYF. The DNA of the CDR3 is TGTGCCAGCAGTCCCGGGGCCAGGGCCGAATCGGAGACCCAGTACTTC. This chain uses TRBV12-3 or TRBV12-4 with TRBJ2-5; D assignment may be TRBD1 or TRBD2 (5 bases each). There are 16 residues in the CDR3. The V and J ends lost 5 bases and 5 bases respectively, with 21 bases between them.

The V and J genes are TRBV7-8 and TRBJ2-2, with no clear D. Germline V CDR1 and CDR2: SGHVS, FQNEAQ. The ends were cut back, 5 bases at V and 7 bases at J, with 11 bases in the middle. The CDR3 spans 13 residues. The CDR3 bases are TGTGCCAGCAGCCCGTGGATGAGCGGGGAGCTGTTTTTT. It codes for CASSPWMSGELFF.

This clonotype turned up a few times. This CDR3 is CASSLITDTDTQYF. The CDR3 DNA reads TGTGCCAGCAGTTTGATTACGGACACAGATACGCAGTATTTT. This sequence joins TRBV27 and TRBJ2-3; D unclear. The CDR3 has 14 residues. CDR1 and CDR2 from the germline V gene are MNHEY and SMNVEV (reference sequence). V lost 3 bases and J 2 bases, leaving 9 bases between the germline ends.

The V and J genes are TRBV6-1 and TRBJ1-6; tentative D call: TRBD1 (5 bases). Germline CDR1 MNHNS, CDR2 SASEGT. The CDR3 length is 17 residues. V was cut by 2 bases and J by 0 bases, with 11 bases left in between. The CDR3 sequence is CASSERTLSSYNSPLHF. Here the CDR3 DNA reads TGTGCCAGCAGTGAAAGGACATTGAGCTCCTATAATTCACCCCTCCACTTT.

This clonotype was seen only a few times. This sequence joins TRBV5-5 and TRBJ1-1; no definite D call. The germline V and J ends were trimmed by 2 bases and 6 bases, with 11 bases remaining between them. Germline CDR1 SGHKS, CDR2 YYEKEE (reference sequence). This CDR3 comprises 13 residues. The CDR3 nucleotides read TGTGCCAGCAGCTTCGTCGTAGGAGCTGAAGCTTTCTTT. Translation gives CASSFVVGAEAFF.

This CDR3 is CASSLPGPATEAFF. DNA for the CDR3: TGTGCCAGCAGCTTGCCGGGTCCGGCGACTGAAGCTTTCTTT. V gene TRBV11-2 combines with J gene TRBJ1-1; D unresolved. Per germline, CDR1 SGHAT and CDR2 FQNNGV. The CDR3 length is 14 residues. Trimming left V 3 bases short and J 5 bases short, with 13 bases between.

This clonotype was picked up a small number of times. The gene calls are TRBV29-1 and TRBJ2-1; either TRBD1 or TRBD2 may fit D (5 bases each). Trimming took off 3 bases at V and 4 bases at J, with 7 bases between the two ends. Germline CDR1 reads SQVTM; CDR2 reads ANQGSEA. The CDR3 loop spans 12 amino acids. As DNA, the CDR3 is TGCAGCGTTGAGGGACGGTACAATGAGCAGTTCTTC. It yields the protein CSVEGRYNEQFF.

The chain recombines TRBV11-2 with TRBJ1-1; D is unresolved. The CDR3 consists of 14 residues. The V gene lost 2 bases and the J gene lost 3 bases, with 10 bases spanning the gap. CDR1 and CDR2 (germline): SGHAT, FQNNGV. CDR3: CASSLSGLDTEAFF. CDR3 coding DNA: TGTGCCAGCAGCTTATCAGGATTAGACACTGAAGCTTTCTTT.

This chain joins TRBV28 and TRBJ2-3, with D possibly matching TRBD2 (5 bases). CDR3 length: 15 residues. Germline V gene lookup returns CDR1 MDHEN and CDR2 SYDVKM. Trimming shortened V by 0 bases and J by 5 bases, and 12 bases separated the two germline ends. DNA for the CDR3: TGTGCCAGCAGTTTATGGAGCGGCGAAGAAGATACGCAGTATTTT. This gives the protein CASSLWSGEEDTQYF. Full variable domain (missing parts from reference TRBV28 and TRBJ2-3): DVKVTQSSRYLVKRTGEKVFLECVQDMDHENMFWYRQDPGLGLRLIYFSYDVKMKEKGDIPEGYSVSREKKERFSLILESASTNQTSMYLCASSLWSGEEDTQYFGPGTRLTVL.

CDR3 bases: TGTGCCAGCAGCCTCATGTCCGACCAAGGCAACAATGAGCAGTTCTTC. It encodes CASSLMSDQGNNEQFF. The V call is TRBV11-3, the J call TRBJ2-1; no firm D call. V was clipped by 5 bases and J by 5 bases, with 19 bases between them. The CDR3 totals 16 residues. The germline gives CDR1 SGHNT, CDR2 YENEEA.

The CDR3 here is CASTVGGRTGELFF. The CDR3 bases are TGTGCCAGCACGGTAGGGGGGCGCACCGGGGAGCTGTTTTTT. J is TRBJ2-2 and V is TRBV6-2 or TRBV6-3; D possibly uses TRBD1 or TRBD2 (6 bases each). V was clipped by 7 bases and J by 4 bases, with 13 bases between them. Looked up from germline, CDR1 is MNHEY and CDR2 is SVGEGT. The CDR3 sequence is 14 residues long.

The V call is TRBV27, the J call TRBJ1-1; D uncertain. V lost 2 bases and J 0 bases, leaving 7 bases between the germline ends. The CDR3 spans 14 residues. Germline lookup yields CDR1 MNHEY and CDR2 SMNVEV (reference sequence). CDR3 nucleotides: TGTGCCAGCAGTTTAGCGGGAATGAACACTGAAGCTTTCTTT. Translation gives CASSLAGMNTEAFF.

This clonotype was seen more than once but under ten times. V gene TRBV7-2 combines with J gene TRBJ2-7; the match to TRBD1 covers 7 bases. V trimming: 3 bases; J trimming: 3 bases; junction bases outside the gene matches: 2. The germline gives CDR1 SGHTA, CDR2 FQGNSA. The CDR3 has 13 amino acids. The CDR3 DNA follows: TGTGCCAGCAGCTTCGGGACAGACTACGAGCAGTACTTC. As protein: CASSFGTDYEQYF.

At least ten counts were recorded for this clonotype. V is TRBV28 and J is TRBJ2-7; the match to TRBD1 covers 8 bases. The CDR3 covers 14 residues. V lost 7 bases to trimming and J lost 0 bases; unmatched junction nucleotides: 5. The V gene's germline CDR1 is MDHEN and CDR2 SYDVKM. The CDR3 coding sequence is TGTGCCAGCACCTGGACAGGGAACTCCTACGAGCAGTACTTC. Translated, it gives CASTWTGNSYEQYF. The whole variable domain, filled in from reference TRBV28 and TRBJ2-7, reads DVKVTQSSRYLVKRTGEKVFLECVQDMDHENMFWYRQDPGLGLRLIYFSYDVKMKEKGDIPEGYSVSREKKERFSLILESASTNQTSMYLCASTWTGNSYEQYFGPGTRLTVT.

V and J are TRBV29-1 and TRBJ2-6; tentative D call: TRBD1 (5 bases). Looked up from germline, CDR1 is SQVTM and CDR2 is ANQGSEA. V was clipped by 5 bases and J by 0 bases, with 11 bases between them. The CDR3 totals 15 residues. DNA for the CDR3: TGCAGCGTTATCGACAGCTCCTCTGGGGCCAACGTCCTGACTTTC. It codes for CSVIDSSSGANVLTF.

This chain uses TRBV7-2 with TRBJ2-1, with 9 positions matching TRBD1. Unmatched junction bases numbered 7, after V lost 1 base and J lost 3 bases. The CDR3 is 17 residues long. In germline, CDR1 is SGHTA, CDR2 FQGNSA. The CDR3 sequence is CASSLGARDRDYNEQFF. The CDR3 nucleotides are TGTGCCAGCAGCTTAGGTGCGCGGGACAGGGACTACAATGAGCAGTTCTTC.

The J gene is TRBJ1-4, the V gene TRBV7-8; D uncertain. Germline assignment: CDR1 SGHVS and CDR2 FQNEAQ. Trimming removed 6 bases at V and 13 bases at J, with 6 bases between. This CDR3 spans 9 amino acids. CDR3 sequence (DNA): TGTGCCAGCAGTCTCGGACTGTTTTTT. Its translation: CASSLGLFF.